The source of this T cell receptor (beta chain) is a study of blood T cell repertoires in COVID-19. Study as a whole: The origin of the acute and convalescent COVID-19 samples was the United States, Italy and Spain. Nucleic acid was either cDNA or gDNA, and it came from T cells, B-cell-depleted T cells, or PBMCs.

Original processing methods: Quantification of nucleated cells was approximated via reference gene primer amplification. Using immunoSEQ multiplex PCR, the repertoire was profiled, and TCRdb retains in-frame clones only, with some absent. V and J calls and clone size are copied from that table; D and trimming were computed from the DNA. The sample lists roughly 230,000 clones, 90% occurring once. Seattle patients were enrolled while actively infected and followed longitudinally. Worth noting for this clone: At the DNA level, this CDR3 is encoded by other sequences in the same sample as well.

V trimming: 6 bases; J trimming: 4 bases; junction bases outside the gene matches: 6. Germline V lookup: CDR1 KGHSH, CDR2 LQKENI. This CDR3 spans 15 amino acids. This clonotype was obtained from a woman aged 55-75 years with COVID-19, enrolled during active disease. The sample comprised peripheral blood. V is TRBV18 and J is TRBJ1-3; 10 nucleotides match TRBD1. CDR3: CASSPGQGSGNTIYF. The CDR3 DNA reads as TGTGCCAGCTCTCCGGGACAGGGGTCGGGAAACACCATATATTTT.